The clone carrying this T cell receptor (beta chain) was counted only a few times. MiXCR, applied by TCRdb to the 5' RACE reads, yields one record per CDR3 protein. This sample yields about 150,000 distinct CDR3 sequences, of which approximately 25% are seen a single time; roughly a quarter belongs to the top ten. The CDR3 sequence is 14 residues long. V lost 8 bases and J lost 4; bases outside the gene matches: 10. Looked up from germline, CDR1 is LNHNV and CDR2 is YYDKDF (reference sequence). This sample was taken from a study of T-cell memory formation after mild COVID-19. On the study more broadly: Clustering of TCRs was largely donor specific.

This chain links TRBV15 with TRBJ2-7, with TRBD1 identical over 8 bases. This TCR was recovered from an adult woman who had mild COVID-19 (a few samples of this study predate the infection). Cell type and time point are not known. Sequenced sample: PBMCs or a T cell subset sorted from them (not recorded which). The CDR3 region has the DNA TGTGCCACCGCGAGGGACAGGAAAGATTACGAGCAGTACTTC. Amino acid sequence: CATARDRKDYEQYF.